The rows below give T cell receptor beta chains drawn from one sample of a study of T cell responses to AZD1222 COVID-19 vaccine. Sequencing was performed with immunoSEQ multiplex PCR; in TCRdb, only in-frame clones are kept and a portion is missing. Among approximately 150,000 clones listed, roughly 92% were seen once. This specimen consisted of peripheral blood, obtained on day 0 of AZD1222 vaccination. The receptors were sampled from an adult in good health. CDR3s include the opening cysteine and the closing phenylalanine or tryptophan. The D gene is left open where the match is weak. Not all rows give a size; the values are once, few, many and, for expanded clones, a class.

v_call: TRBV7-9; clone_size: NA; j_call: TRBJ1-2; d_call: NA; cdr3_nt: TGTGCCAGCAGCCCCCCCAGTAACTATGGCTACACCTTC; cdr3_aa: CASSPPSNYGYTF
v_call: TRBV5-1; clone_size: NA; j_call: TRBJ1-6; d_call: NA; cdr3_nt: TGCGCCAGCAGCTTGGACGCTAATTCACCCCTCCACTTT; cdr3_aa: CASSLDANSPLHF
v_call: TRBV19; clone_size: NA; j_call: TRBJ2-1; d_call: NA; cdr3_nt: TGTGCCAGTAGTTTCCGGGTCCCGCGCGAGGATGAGCAGTTCTTC; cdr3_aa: CASSFRVPREDEQFF
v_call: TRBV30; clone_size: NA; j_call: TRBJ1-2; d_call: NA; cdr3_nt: TGTGCCTGGAGTGTAACGGTCGAGGCTATAGCTAACTATGGCTACACCTTC; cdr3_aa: CAWSVTVEAIANYGYTF
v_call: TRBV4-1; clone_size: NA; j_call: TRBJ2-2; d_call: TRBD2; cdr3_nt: TGCGCCAGCAGCCCCGTACTAGCGGGGGCCACCGGGGAGCTGTTTTTT; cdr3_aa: CASSPVLAGATGELFF
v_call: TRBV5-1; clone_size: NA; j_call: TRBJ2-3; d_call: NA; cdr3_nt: TGCGCCAGCAGCCACCGAGCCAAGAACCGAAGAAACACAGATACGCAGTATTTT; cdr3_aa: CASSHRAKNRRNTDTQYF
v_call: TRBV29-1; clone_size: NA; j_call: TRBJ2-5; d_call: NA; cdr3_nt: TGCAGCGTTGGCCCACAGGGGAGGTTGGCGGAGACCCAGTACTTC; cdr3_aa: CSVGPQGRLAETQYF
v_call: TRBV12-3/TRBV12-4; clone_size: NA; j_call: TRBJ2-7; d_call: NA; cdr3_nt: TGTGCCAGCAGTTTAAACGGGTTCTACGAGCAGTACTTC; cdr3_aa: CASSLNGFYEQYF
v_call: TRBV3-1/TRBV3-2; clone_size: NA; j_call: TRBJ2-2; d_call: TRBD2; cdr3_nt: TGTGCCAGCAGCCCGCGAACCGGGACTAGCGGGACCCGGTTCGACACCGGGGAGCTGTTTTTT; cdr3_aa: CASSPRTGTSGTRFDTGELFF
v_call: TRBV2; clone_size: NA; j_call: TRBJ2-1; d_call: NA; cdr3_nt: TGTGCCAGCAGGGGTGGGGGGACGAATGAGCAGTTCTTC; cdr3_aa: CASRGGGTNEQFF
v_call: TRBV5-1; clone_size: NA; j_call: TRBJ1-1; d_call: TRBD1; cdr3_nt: TGCGCCAGCAGCCCGGACAGGGGTGGGACTGAAGCTTTCTTT; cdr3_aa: CASSPDRGGTEAFF
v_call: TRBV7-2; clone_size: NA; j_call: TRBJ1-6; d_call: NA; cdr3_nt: TGTGCCAGCAGCACAAATCCGGGACAAATGGATTCACCCCTCCACTTT; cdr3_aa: CASSTNPGQMDSPLHF
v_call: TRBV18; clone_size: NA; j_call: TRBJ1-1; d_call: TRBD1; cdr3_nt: TGTGCCAGCTCACCAGTGGGCCGGGACAGGGGTGGGAACACTGAAGCTTTCTTT; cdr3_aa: CASSPVGRDRGGNTEAFF
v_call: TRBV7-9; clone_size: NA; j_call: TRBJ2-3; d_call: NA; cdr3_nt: TGTGCCAGCAGCTTAGGCTGGGTCGATACGCAGTATTTT; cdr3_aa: CASSLGWVDTQYF
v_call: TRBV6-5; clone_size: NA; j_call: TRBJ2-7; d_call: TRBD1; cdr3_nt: TGTGCCAGTAACAGGGGGTGGTACGAGCAGTACTTC; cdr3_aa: CASNRGWYEQYF
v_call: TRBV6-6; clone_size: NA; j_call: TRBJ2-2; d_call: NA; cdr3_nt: TGTGCCAGCAGCCTCAATGGGGGGACCGGGGAGCTGTTTTTT; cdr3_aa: CASSLNGGTGELFF
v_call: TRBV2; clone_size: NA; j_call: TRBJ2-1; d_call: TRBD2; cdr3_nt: TGTGCCAGCAGTGAAGCGCTGGTAGCGGGAGTACCCTACAATGAGCAGTTCTTC; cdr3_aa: CASSEALVAGVPYNEQFF
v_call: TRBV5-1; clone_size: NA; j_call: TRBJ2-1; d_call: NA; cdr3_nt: TGCGCCAGCAGCTTGGGTCCAACGGGCAATGAGCAGTTCTTC; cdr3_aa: CASSLGPTGNEQFF
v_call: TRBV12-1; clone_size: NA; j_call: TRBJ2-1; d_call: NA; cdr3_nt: TGTGCCAGCAGCTTAAAACGACTAGCGGCCTACAATGAGCAGTTCTTC; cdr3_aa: CASSLKRLAAYNEQFF
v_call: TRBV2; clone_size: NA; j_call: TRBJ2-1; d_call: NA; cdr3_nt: TGTGCCAGCAGCTGGGACACCGACAATGAGCAGTTCTTC; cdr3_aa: CASSWDTDNEQFF
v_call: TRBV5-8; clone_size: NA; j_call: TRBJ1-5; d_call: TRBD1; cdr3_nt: TGTGCCAGCAGCTTGACAGGGGATCAGCCCCAGCATTTT; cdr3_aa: CASSLTGDQPQHF
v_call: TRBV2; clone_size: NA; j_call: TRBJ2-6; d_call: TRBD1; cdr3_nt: TGTGCCAGCAGTCCTTATCCGGGACAGGGGGGCGCTGGGGCCAACGTCCTGACTTTC; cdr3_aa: CASSPYPGQGGAGANVLTF
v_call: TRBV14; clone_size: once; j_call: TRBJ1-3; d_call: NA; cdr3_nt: TGTGCCAGCGGCCAGGGGACTCCTGGAAACACCATATATTTT; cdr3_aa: CASGQGTPGNTIYF
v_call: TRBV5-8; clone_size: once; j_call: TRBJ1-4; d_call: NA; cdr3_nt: TGTGCCAGCAGCTTGGACAGAGAAGCAACTAATGAAAAACTGTTTTTT; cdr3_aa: CASSLDREATNEKLFF
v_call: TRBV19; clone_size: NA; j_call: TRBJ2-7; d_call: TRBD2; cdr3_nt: TGTGCCAGTAGTATAGGAGGACTAGCGGGAGACAGCTACGAGCAGTACTTC; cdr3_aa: CASSIGGLAGDSYEQYF
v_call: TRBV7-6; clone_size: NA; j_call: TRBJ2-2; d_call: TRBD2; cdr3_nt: TGTGCCAGCAGCTTATTAGCGGGCCCGAACACCGGGGAGCTGTTTTTT; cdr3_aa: CASSLLAGPNTGELFF
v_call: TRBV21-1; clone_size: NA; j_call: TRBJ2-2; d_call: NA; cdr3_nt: TGTGCCAGCAGCAAAATCGTCCTAGCGGGAAACACCGGGGAGCTGTTTTTT; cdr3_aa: CASSKIVLAGNTGELFF
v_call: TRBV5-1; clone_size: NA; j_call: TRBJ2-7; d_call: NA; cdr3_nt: TGCGCCAGCAGCTTGGATCAAGGCTACGAGCAGTACTTC; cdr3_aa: CASSLDQGYEQYF
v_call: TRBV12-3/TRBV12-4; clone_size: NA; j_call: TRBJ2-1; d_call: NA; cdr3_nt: TGTGCCAGCAGTCCTATAGACAATGAGCAGTTCTTC; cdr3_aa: CASSPIDNEQFF
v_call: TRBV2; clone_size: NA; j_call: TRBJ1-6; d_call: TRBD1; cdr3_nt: TGTGCCAGCAGCCTAGGGGGGACAGGGGGGTCACCCCTCCACTTT; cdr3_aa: CASSLGGTGGSPLHF
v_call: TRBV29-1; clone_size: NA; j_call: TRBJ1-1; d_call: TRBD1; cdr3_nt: TGCAGCTGCCGGACAGGGGCTAAGGTTGAAGCTTTCTTT; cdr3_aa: CSCRTGAKVEAFF
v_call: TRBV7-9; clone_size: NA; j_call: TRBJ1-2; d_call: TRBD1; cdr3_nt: TGTGCCAGCAGCTCCACAGGGGTCCCCTATGGCTACACCTTC; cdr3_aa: CASSSTGVPYGYTF
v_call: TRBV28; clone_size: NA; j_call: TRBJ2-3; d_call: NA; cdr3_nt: TGTGCCAGCAGTTTGGCCCGCCGGGCCTCGGGAGATACGCAGTATTTT; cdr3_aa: CASSLARRASGDTQYF
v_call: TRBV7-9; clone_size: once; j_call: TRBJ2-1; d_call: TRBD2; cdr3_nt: TGTGCCAGCAGCTTAACCGGGAGGAACTACAATGAGCAGTTCTTC; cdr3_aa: CASSLTGRNYNEQFF
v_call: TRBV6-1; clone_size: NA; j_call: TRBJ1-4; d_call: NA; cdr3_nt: TGTGCCAGCAGTGAAGCCCGGGCCCGAGGTGAAAAACTGTTTTTT; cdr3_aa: CASSEARARGEKLFF
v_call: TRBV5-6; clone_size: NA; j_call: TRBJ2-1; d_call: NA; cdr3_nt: TGTGCCAGCAAGGGGGGAGGACCTAGCTCCTACAATGAGCAGTTCTTC; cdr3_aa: CASKGGGPSSYNEQFF
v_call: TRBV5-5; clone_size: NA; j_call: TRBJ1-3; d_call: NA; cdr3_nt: TGTGCCAGCAGCCCATTATGGTTCTTCGGAAACACCATATATTTT; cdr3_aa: CASSPLWFFGNTIYF
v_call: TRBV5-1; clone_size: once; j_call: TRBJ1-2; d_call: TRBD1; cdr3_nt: TGCGCCAGCAGCCTCGGGACAGGGCCCGGTGGCTACACCTTC; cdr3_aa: CASSLGTGPGGYTF
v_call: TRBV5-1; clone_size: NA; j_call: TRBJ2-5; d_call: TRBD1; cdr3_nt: TGCGCCAGCAGCTTGGTACCGAGGGGGCACCAACAAGAGACCCAGTACTTC; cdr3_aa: CASSLVPRGHQQETQYF
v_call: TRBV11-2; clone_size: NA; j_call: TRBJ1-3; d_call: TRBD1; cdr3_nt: TGTGCCAGCAGCTTAGAGACAGGGATCTCTGGAAACACCATATATTTT; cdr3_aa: CASSLETGISGNTIYF
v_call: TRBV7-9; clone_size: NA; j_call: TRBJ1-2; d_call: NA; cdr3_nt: TGTGCCAGCAGCTTATTACAAGGGCAGGCCGCGGGCTATGGCTACACCTTC; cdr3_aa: CASSLLQGQAAGYGYTF
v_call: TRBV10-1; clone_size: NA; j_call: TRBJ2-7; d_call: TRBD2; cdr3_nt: TGCGCCAGCAGAAAGCAGGCTAGCGGATCCTACGAGCAGTACTTC; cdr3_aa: CASRKQASGSYEQYF
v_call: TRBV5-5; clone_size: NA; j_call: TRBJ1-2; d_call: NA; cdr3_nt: TGTGCCAGCAGCTTGCAAGGGGGGCAATATGGCTACACCTTC; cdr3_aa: CASSLQGGQYGYTF
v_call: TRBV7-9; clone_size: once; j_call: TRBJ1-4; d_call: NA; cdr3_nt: TGTGCCAGCAGCTTAGCGCCCCTTAATGAAAAACTGTTTTTT; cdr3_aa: CASSLAPLNEKLFF
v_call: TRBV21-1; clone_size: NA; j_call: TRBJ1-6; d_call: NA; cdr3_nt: TGTGCCAGCCCCGCGGGACACAGATCAAATTCACCCCTCCACTTT; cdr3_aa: CASPAGHRSNSPLHF
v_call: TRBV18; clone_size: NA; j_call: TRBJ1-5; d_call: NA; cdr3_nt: TGTGCCAGCTCACTCTCAGGGAATGGCAATCAGCCCCAGCATTTT; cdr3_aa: CASSLSGNGNQPQHF
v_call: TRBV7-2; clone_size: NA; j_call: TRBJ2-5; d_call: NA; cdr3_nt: TGTGCCAGCAGCTTGGCTGGGGAGACCCAGTACTTC; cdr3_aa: CASSLAGETQYF
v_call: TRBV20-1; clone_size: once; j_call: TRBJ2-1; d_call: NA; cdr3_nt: TGCAGCAACTCGCGTACCCATGAGCAGTTCTTC; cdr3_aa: CSNSRTHEQFF
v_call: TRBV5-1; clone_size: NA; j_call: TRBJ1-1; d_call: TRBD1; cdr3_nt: TGCGCCAGCAGCTTGGATCCGACAGGGGGCGAAGCTTTCTTT; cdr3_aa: CASSLDPTGGEAFF
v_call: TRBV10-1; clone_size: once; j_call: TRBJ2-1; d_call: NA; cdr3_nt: TGCGCCAGCAGTGGGGGGACACACTCCTACAATGAGCAGTTCTTC; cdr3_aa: CASSGGTHSYNEQFF
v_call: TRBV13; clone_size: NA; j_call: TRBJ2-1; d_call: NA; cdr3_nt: TGTGCCAGCAGCTTAGTTGCGGGACCCAACAATGAGCAGTTCTTC; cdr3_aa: CASSLVAGPNNEQFF
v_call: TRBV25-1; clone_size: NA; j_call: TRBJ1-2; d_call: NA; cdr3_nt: TGTGCCAGCAGTGGGAGCGGGGCAGGGAACTATGGCTACACCTTC; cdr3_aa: CASSGSGAGNYGYTF
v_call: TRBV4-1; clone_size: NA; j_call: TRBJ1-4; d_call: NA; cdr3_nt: TGCGCCAGCAGCCAAGGAATCGATAACGTTGGAGGGGCCGAAAAACTGTTTTTT; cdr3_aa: CASSQGIDNVGGAEKLFF
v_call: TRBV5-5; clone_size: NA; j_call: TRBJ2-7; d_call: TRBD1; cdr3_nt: TGTGCCAGCAAGTGGGCACAGGGGGCGCTGGGGGAGCAGTACTTC; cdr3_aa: CASKWAQGALGEQYF
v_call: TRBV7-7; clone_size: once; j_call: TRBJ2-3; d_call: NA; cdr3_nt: TGTGCCAGCAGCCTGGGGACGGGAGCAAACCTCCCATTTCTTAGCACAGATACGCAGTATTTT; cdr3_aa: CASSLGTGANLPFLSTDTQYF
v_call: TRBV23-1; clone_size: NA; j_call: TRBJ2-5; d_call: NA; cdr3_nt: TGCGCCAGCAGTCAATCAAATCCTGGGACACACCTGATTTTCCAAGAGACCCAGTACTTC; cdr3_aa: CASSQSNPGTHLIFQETQYF
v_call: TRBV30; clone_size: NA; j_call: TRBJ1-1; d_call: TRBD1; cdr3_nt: TGTGCCTGGAGGGGACAGGGGGTAATGAACACTGAAGCTTTCTTT; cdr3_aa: CAWRGQGVMNTEAFF